These 24 T cell receptor beta chains came from one sample sequenced in a study of T cell repertoires in cytomegalovirus infection. These receptors lack a known antigen. TCRdb passed the reads through MiXCR, listing each CDR3 protein once. The data hold under 150,000 distinct CDR3 sequences, with 24% observed a single time. The source material was PBMCs, sequenced either directly or after in vitro stimulation (not recorded which). All receptors derive from a human donor in good health (CMV status not recorded). Some clones in this sample may be carry-over from other donors' samples.

The rearrangement uses TRBV13 and TRBJ2-7; TRBD1 agrees at 7 bases. CDR1 is PRHDT, CDR2 FYEKMQ, per germline (reference sequence). After removal of 5 bases from V and 3 bases from J, the junction contained 7 bases not matched to a gene. The CDR3 is 14 residues long. Here the CDR3 DNA reads TGTGCCAGCAGCCGGGGACAGTTGGGCTACGAGCAGTACTTC. This encodes CASSRGQLGYEQYF.

The V call is TRBV5-4, the J call TRBJ2-7, with 13 bases that match TRBD2. Germline V gives CDR1 SGHNT, CDR2 YYREEE (reference sequence). The V gene end was trimmed by 7 bases and the J gene end by 4 bases; junction bases not matched to a gene: 5. The CDR3 is made up of 14 amino acids. The CDR3 is CASQGLAGQYEQYF. The CDR3 nucleotides are TGTGCCAGCCAGGGACTAGCGGGACAGTACGAGCAGTACTTC.

This clonotype came up a few times. V usage is TRBV2 and J usage is TRBJ1-2; D is perhaps TRBD1 (5 bases). The CDR3 consists of 14 residues. Trimming left V 4 bases short and J 4 bases short, with 13 bases between. The germline gives CDR1 SNHLY, CDR2 FYNNEI. CDR3 DNA: TGTGCCAGCAGTGTGACAGCCTTGCTCTATGGCTACACCTTC. Translated, it gives CASSVTALLYGYTF.

In this sample, this clonotype turned up many times. The chain carries TRBV7-8 and TRBJ1-1; D gene unclear. The CDR3 loop spans 13 amino acids. Germline V CDR1 and CDR2: SGHVS, FQNEAQ. V was pared by 5 bases and J by 8 bases, with 15 bases between. The CDR3 nucleotides read TGTGCCAGCAGCCCACGACTCGCTGAGGAAGCTTTCTTT. Translating it yields CASSPRLAEEAFF.

This chain links TRBV7-8 with TRBJ1-2; a weak D match, TRBD1 (5 bases). With 6 bases removed from V and 6 bases from J, the gap between germline ends came to 17 bases. Germline V gene lookup returns CDR1 SGHVS and CDR2 FQNEAQ. This CDR3 is 14 amino acids long. The CDR3 region is CASSQIRAGHGYTF. The CDR3 bases are TGTGCCAGCAGTCAAATTCGGGCAGGGCATGGCTACACCTTC.

This clonotype was observed many times. This chain links TRBV7-9 with TRBJ1-2; D gene uncertain. The V end was cut by 5 bases, the J end by 8 bases, with 12 bases between. The CDR3 runs 12 residues. The germline V gene has CDR1 SEHNR and CDR2 FQNEAQ (reference sequence). The CDR3 DNA reads TGTGCCAGCAGCCCCGATGGAAACGGCTACACCTTC. Translation: CASSPDGNGYTF.

This chain uses TRBV6-1 with TRBJ1-1; D gene uncertain. The ends were cut back, 3 bases at V and 8 bases at J, with 13 bases in the middle. The CDR3 sequence is 13 residues long. Germline CDR1 reads MNHNS; CDR2 reads SASEGT. The DNA for the CDR3 is TGTGCCAGCAGTGATCATCTGGGAACGGAAGCTTTCTTT. This sequence encodes CASSDHLGTEAFF.

This rearrangement joins TRBV7-9 to TRBJ2-3; 13 nucleotides agree with TRBD2. Germline CDR1 and CDR2: SEHNR and FQNEAQ (reference sequence). The CDR3 consists of 16 residues. V was pared by 6 bases and J by 4 bases, with 7 bases of the junction left unmatched. CDR3 protein: CASSQTSGRAADTQYF. CDR3 coding DNA: TGTGCCAGCAGTCAAACTAGCGGGAGGGCCGCAGATACGCAGTATTTT.

Here the CDR3 reads CASSDLAEQFF. CDR3 bases: TGTGCCAGCAGTGATTTGGCTGAGCAGTTCTTC. This rearrangement joins TRBV6-1 to TRBJ2-1; D is unresolved. The CDR3 covers 11 residues. Germline V gives CDR1 MNHNS, CDR2 SASEGT. V was trimmed by 3 bases and J by 9 bases, leaving 6 bases between them.

This chain connects TRBV11-2 to TRBJ2-1, with TRBD2 matching over 9 bases. CDR3 size: 16 residues. V was clipped by 6 bases and J by 0 bases; unmatched bases: 6. Germline V gene sequence: CDR1 SGHAT, CDR2 FQNNGV. The CDR3 nucleotides read TGTGCCAGCAGAGTCAGCGGGAGGAGCTCCTACAATGAGCAGTTCTTC. This translates into CASRVSGRSSYNEQFF. Full variable domain (remainder filled in from reference TRBV11-2 and TRBJ2-1): EAGVAQSPRYKIIEKRQSVAFWCNPISGHATLYWYQQILGQGPKLLIQFQNNGVVDDSQLPKDRFSAERLKGVDSTLKIQPAKLEDSAVYLCASRVSGRSSYNEQFFGPGTRLTVL.

This clonotype was seen many times. Its ends do not fully match the called genes, so a read error is possible. The chain combines TRBV7-2 with TRBJ2-1; 15 bases match TRBD2. Germline V lookup: CDR1 SGHTA, CDR2 FQGNSA. The CDR3 is made up of 14 amino acids. The CDR3 coding sequence is TGTGCCAGCAGCCTGGGACTAGCGGGAGGCGTTTCACTCTTC. Encoded protein: CASSLGLAGGVSLF.

This sequence joins TRBV7-2 and TRBJ1-2, with 7 bases fitting TRBD1. With 3 bases clipped from V and 6 bases from J, the junction kept 4 bases outside the gene matches. Germline values: CDR1 SGHTA, CDR2 FQGNSA. The CDR3 consists of 13 residues. CDR3 in amino acids: CASSFDRVNGYTF. CDR3 DNA sequence: TGTGCCAGCAGCTTTGACAGGGTGAATGGCTACACCTTC.

This clonotype was counted between two and nine times. V is TRBV29-1 and J is TRBJ2-3; perhaps TRBD1 as D (7 bases). From germline, CDR1 is SQVTM and CDR2 ANQGSEA. CDR3 length: 14 residues. V lost 4 bases and J lost 1, with 12 bases in between. CDR3 in amino acids: CSVVGRGGTDTQYF. CDR3 bases: TGCAGCGTTGTCGGCAGGGGGGGCACAGATACGCAGTATTTT.

CDR3 protein: CASSPPGQPTDTQYF. The DNA of the CDR3 is TGTGCCAGCTCACCACCGGGGCAGCCCACAGATACGCAGTATTTT. This chain uses TRBV18 with TRBJ2-3; maybe TRBD1 (5 bases). This CDR3 has 15 residues. The V end was cut by 0 bases, the J end by 2 bases, with 9 bases between. Germline V lookup: CDR1 KGHSH, CDR2 LQKENI.

This clonotype was observed a few times. The chain joins TRBV10-3 to TRBJ2-2; 9 nucleotides align to TRBD1. V was pared by 9 bases and J by 5 bases, with 4 bases of the junction left unmatched. The V gene's germline CDR1 is ENHRY and CDR2 SYGVKD. CDR3 length: 13 residues. The CDR3 nucleotides read TGTGCCATAGGGACAGGGAGGACCGGGGAGCTGTTTTTT. Translation gives CAIGTGRTGELFF.

The rearrangement uses TRBV29-1 and TRBJ2-1, with a possible D match to TRBD2 (6 bases). Germline-derived CDR1 and CDR2 are SQVTM and ANQGSEA. The length of the CDR3 is 14 residues. V lost 4 bases and J 0 bases, leaving 10 bases between the germline ends. In DNA form, the CDR3 reads TGCAGCGTTGTACCACTAGCCTCCTACAATGAGCAGTTCTTC. Protein sequence: CSVVPLASYNEQFF.

This clonotype was seen a handful of times. The chain combines TRBV19 with TRBJ1-2; TRBD1 aligns across 9 bases. This CDR3 spans 15 amino acids. Germline V gene data show CDR1 as LNHDA and CDR2 as SQIVND (reference sequence). The V gene end was trimmed by 3 bases and the J gene end by 6 bases; junction bases not matched to a gene: 8. This chain's CDR3 is CASSISTGGVDGYTF. CDR3 DNA: TGTGCCAGTAGTATTTCGACAGGGGGTGTTGATGGCTACACCTTC.

This clonotype was observed a handful of times. The V gene is TRBV6-2 or TRBV6-3, the J gene TRBJ1-5; TRBD1 aligns across 9 bases. The CDR3 runs to 16 residues. CDR1 is MNHEY and CDR2 is SVGEGT in the germline V gene. Germline trimming cut 3 bases from V and 7 bases from J; bases unmatched to any gene: 10. CDR3 amino acids: CASSYIGDRANQPQHF. In nucleotides, the CDR3 is TGTGCCAGCAGTTATATAGGGGACAGGGCCAACCAGCCCCAGCATTTT.

This clonotype was counted between two and nine times. V gene TRBV11-1 combines with J gene TRBJ2-3, with 8 positions matching TRBD2. CDR3 length: 16 amino acids. Germline CDR1 SGHAT, CDR2 FQDESV (reference sequence). V was pared by 8 bases and J by 5 bases, with 15 bases of the junction left unmatched. As DNA, the CDR3 is TGTGCCAGCGGAAGTGTAGCGGGATCCCGCGGAGATACGCAGTATTTT. The encoded protein is CASGSVAGSRGDTQYF.

This clonotype was found a few times. The J gene is TRBJ1-1, the V gene TRBV10-2; D is undetermined. This CDR3 has 12 amino acids. Trimming left V 4 bases short and J 8 bases short, with 11 bases between. Per germline, CDR1 WSHSY and CDR2 SAAADI. The CDR3 region has the DNA TGCGCCAGCAGTGGCGATCCAGCGGAAGCTTTCTTT. It encodes CASSGDPAEAFF.

The chain couples TRBV10-3 to TRBJ2-6; D is unresolved. Trimming took 0 bases from V and 0 from J, leaving 6 bases between them. The germline CDR1 and CDR2 sequences are ENHRY and SYGVKD. The CDR3 sequence is 16 residues long. The CDR3 is CAISESINSGANVLTF. Here the CDR3 DNA reads TGTGCCATCAGTGAGTCTATTAACTCTGGGGCCAACGTCCTGACTTTC.

This clonotype occurred many times. The chain carries TRBV27 and TRBJ2-2; 10 positions match TRBD1. The CDR3 totals 18 residues. CDR1 is MNHEY, CDR2 SMNVEV, per germline (reference sequence). J gave up 7 bases and V 1 base, and 12 bases lay outside the gene matches. The CDR3 DNA follows: TGTGCCAGCAGTTTATATCAAACCGGGACAGGGGACTTCGGGGAGCTGTTTTTT. Protein product: CASSLYQTGTGDFGELFF.

This clonotype was found many times. This chain links TRBV20-1 with TRBJ1-1; 7 bases map to TRBD1. Per the germline V gene, CDR1 is DFQATT and CDR2 is SNEGSKA (reference sequence). The ends lost 2 bases at V and 4 bases at J; junction bases unmatched: 7. CDR3 length: 14 residues. Here the CDR3 reads CSARRGQVGTEAFF. The CDR3 coding sequence is TGCAGTGCTAGACGAGGACAGGTGGGCACTGAAGCTTTCTTT.

The chain joins TRBV25-1 to TRBJ1-6; a possible D gene is TRBD1 (5 bases). The CDR3 is made up of 15 amino acids. V was pared by 6 bases and J by 7 bases, with 16 bases between. The V gene's germline CDR1 is MGHDK and CDR2 SYGVNS. CDR3 DNA: TGTGCCAGCAGCCGGTCCAGGGTTGGGAATTCACCCCTCCACTTT. It translates to CASSRSRVGNSPLHF.